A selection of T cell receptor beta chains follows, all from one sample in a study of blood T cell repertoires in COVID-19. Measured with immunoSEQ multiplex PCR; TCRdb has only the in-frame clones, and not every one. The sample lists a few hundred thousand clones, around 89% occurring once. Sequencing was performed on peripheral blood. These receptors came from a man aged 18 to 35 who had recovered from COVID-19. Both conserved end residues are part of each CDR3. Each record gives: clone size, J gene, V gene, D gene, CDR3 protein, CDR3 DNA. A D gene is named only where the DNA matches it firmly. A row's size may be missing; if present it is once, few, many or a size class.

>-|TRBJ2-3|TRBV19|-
CASSNWREQGDTQYF
TGTGCCAGTAGTAATTGGCGGGAACAAGGAGATACGCAGTATTTT
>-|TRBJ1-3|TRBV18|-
CASSPGHSGNTIYF
TGTGCCAGCTCACCGGGACACTCTGGAAACACCATATATTTT
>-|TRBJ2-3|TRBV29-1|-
CSVSQGSFQYF
TGCAGCGTAAGCCAGGGTAGCTTCCAGTATTTT
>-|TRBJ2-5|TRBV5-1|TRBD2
CASRVTSGVQETQYF
TGCGCCAGCAGGGTGACTAGCGGGGTCCAAGAGACCCAGTACTTC
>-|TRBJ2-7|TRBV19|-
CASSIGRDSYEQYF
TGTGCCAGTAGTATCGGCAGGGACTCCTACGAGCAGTACTTC
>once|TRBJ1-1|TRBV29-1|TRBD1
CSVGGQGAAEAFF
TGCAGCGTTGGGGGACAGGGGGCGGCTGAAGCTTTCTTT
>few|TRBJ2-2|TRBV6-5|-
CASSTYRDPGELFF
TGTGCCAGCAGTACATACAGGGATCCCGGGGAGCTGTTTTTT
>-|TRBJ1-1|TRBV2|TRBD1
CASILPRGWDTEAFF
TGTGCCAGCATCCTACCCAGGGGGTGGGACACTGAAGCTTTCTTT
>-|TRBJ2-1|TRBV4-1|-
CARSGGGTGDWDEQFF
TGCGCCCGCAGCGGGGGGGGGACAGGGGATTGGGATGAGCAGTTCTTC
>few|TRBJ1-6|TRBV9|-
CASSVGRGNSPLHF
TGTGCCAGCAGCGTCGGCAGGGGTAATTCACCCCTCCACTTT
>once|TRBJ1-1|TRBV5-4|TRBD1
CASSPDGPGGMNTEAFF
TGTGCCAGCAGCCCGGACGGGCCAGGGGGGATGAACACTGAAGCTTTCTTT
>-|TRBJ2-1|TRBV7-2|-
CASSLAEAHYNEQFF
TGTGCCAGCAGCTTAGCGGAGGCTCACTACAATGAGCAGTTCTTC
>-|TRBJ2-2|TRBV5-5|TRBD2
CASRGREDTGELFF
TGTGCCAGCAGGGGGCGGGAGGACACCGGGGAGCTGTTTTTT
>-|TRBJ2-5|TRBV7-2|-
CASSANDEGTQYF
TGTGCCAGCAGCGCCAACGACGAGGGGACCCAGTACTTC
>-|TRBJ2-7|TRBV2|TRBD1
CATLSGTGNEQYF
TGTGCCACCCTCTCCGGGACAGGGAACGAGCAGTACTTC
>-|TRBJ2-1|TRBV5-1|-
CASSLPLEPNEQFF
TGCGCCAGCAGCCTACCATTAGAACCGAATGAGCAGTTCTTC
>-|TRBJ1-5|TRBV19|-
CASTAGIRGNQPQHF
TGTGCCAGCACCGCAGGGATTCGGGGCAATCAGCCCCAGCATTTT
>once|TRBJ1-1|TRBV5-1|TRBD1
CASSWAGGGGAEAFF
TGCGCCAGCAGCTGGGCAGGGGGCGGAGGGGCTGAAGCTTTCTTT
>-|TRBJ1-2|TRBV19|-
CASSMRASNYGYTF
TGTGCCAGTAGTATGAGGGCATCAAACTATGGCTACACCTTC
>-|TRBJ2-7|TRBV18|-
CASEGETYEQYF
TGTGCCAGCGAGGGGGAAACCTACGAGCAGTACTTC
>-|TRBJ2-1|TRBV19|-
CASSISGSNEQFF
TGTGCCAGTAGTATATCAGGGTCCAATGAGCAGTTCTTC
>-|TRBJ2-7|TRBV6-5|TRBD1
CASSRQGEYEQYF
TGTGCCAGCAGCCGACAGGGTGAGTACGAGCAGTACTTC
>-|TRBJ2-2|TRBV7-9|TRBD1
CASSLGGRGPYTGELFF
TGTGCCAGCAGCTTAGGGGGCAGGGGGCCCTACACCGGGGAGCTGTTTTTT
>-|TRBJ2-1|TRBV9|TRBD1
CASSVEVWGQIFNEQFF
TGTGCCAGCAGCGTAGAGGTTTGGGGACAGATATTCAATGAGCAGTTCTTC
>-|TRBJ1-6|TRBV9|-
CASSVADSYNSPLHF
TGTGCCAGCAGCGTAGCGGACAGCTATAATTCACCCCTCCACTTT
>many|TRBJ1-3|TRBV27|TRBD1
CASSPSPDRAAGNTIYF
TGTGCCAGCAGTCCCTCACCGGACAGGGCTGCTGGAAACACCATATATTTT
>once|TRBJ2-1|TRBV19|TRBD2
CASSTNPSGYNEQFF
TGTGCCAGTAGTACCAATCCTAGCGGATACAATGAGCAGTTCTTC
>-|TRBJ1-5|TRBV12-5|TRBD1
CASGLAQGGSQPQHF
TGTGCTAGTGGTTTGGCACAGGGGGGCAGTCAGCCCCAGCATTTT
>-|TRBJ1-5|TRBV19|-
CASRRPGYSNQPQHF
TGTGCCAGTAGAAGGCCAGGTTATAGCAATCAGCCCCAGCATTTT
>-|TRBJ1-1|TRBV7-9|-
CASSYNGGRTEAFF
TGTGCCAGCAGCTACAATGGGGGCCGCACGGAAGCTTTCTTT
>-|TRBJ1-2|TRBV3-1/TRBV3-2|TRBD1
CASSSQTGGVNGYTF
TGTGCCAGCAGCTCCCAGACAGGGGGCGTGAATGGCTACACCTTC
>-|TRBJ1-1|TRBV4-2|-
CASSQAFDLNTEAFF
TGTGCCAGCAGCCAAGCTTTCGACTTGAACACTGAAGCTTTCTTT
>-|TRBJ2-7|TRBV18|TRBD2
CASSPSTSGGAGEQYF
TGTGCCAGCTCACCCTCAACTAGCGGGGGGGCCGGAGAGCAGTACTTC
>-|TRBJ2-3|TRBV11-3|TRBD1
CASSLGEGAPLDTQYF
TGTGCCAGCAGCTTAGGAGAGGGGGCCCCATTAGATACGCAGTATTTT
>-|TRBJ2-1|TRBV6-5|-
CASSTRTRAGNEQFF
TGTGCCAGCAGTACCCGGACAAGGGCCGGCAATGAGCAGTTCTTC
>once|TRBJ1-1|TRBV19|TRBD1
CASSIDRVMNTEAFF
TGTGCCAGTAGTATCGACAGGGTAATGAACACTGAAGCTTTCTTT
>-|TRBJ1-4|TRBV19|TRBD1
CASSITGQLGEKLFF
TGTGCCAGTAGTATAACGGGACAGTTAGGTGAAAAACTGTTTTTT
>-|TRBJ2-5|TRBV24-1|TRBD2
CATSAGGAGLQETQYF
TGTGCCACCAGTGCCGGCGGAGCGGGACTCCAGGAGACCCAGTACTTC
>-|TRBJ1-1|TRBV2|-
CASWTGTMNTEAFF
TGTGCCAGTTGGACGGGGACAATGAACACTGAAGCTTTCTTT
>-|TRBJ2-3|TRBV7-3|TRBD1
CASSFKGAGTDTQYF
TGTGCCAGCAGCTTTAAGGGGGCTGGCACAGATACGCAGTATTTT